This paragraph covers one T cell receptor beta chain sequence. Which antigen it targets is not known. These data come from a study of cytomegalovirus exposure and HLA in healthy donors (dated by TCRdb to the late 2010s). Background for the entire study: In an earlier analysis of roughly 590 of the donors, 250 to 350 Gb of sequence data and 100 million or so unique TCR beta sequences from 150 million to 200 million T cells were reported. About 300 gigabases of sequencing data and approximately 85 million unique TCR sequences were included in an early release covering under 650 HLA-typed donors. Of the roughly 400 genotyped donors, around 81% fell in the genetic ancestry cluster associated with self-reported Caucasian donors. The study aimed to test whether signatures of past pathogen exposure could be identified by cataloging public T cell receptors. The study profiled the T cell repertoires of around 700 subjects by immunosequencing and related them to cytomegalovirus serostatus. In addition to the first cohort of 666 subjects, a separate validation cohort of approximately 110 different subjects was used. The study combined high-throughput TCR immunosequencing, statistical association of individual TCRs with disease status, and machine learning to predict cytomegalovirus infection status. A later analysis re-analyzed previously published TCR beta repertoires from 666 donors and added high-resolution HLA genotyping to study TCR occurrence patterns. Rather than using new phenotypic data, the later analysis identified candidate immune exposures from TCR beta sequences and from how often those sequences occurred across donors. To decide whether each TCR beta V gene segment behaved as functional or pseudogenic, an earlier analysis of over 500 of the donors relied on high-throughput TCR beta sequencing. Donor age, sex, ethnicity and CMV serostatus were compiled together with the repertoire data. A later genetic analysis used genome-wide SNP genotypes for about three fifths of the 666 donors, treating that subset as a discovery cohort. All discovery cohort repertoires had been generated using a single sequencing platform. Both class I and class II loci were covered by HLA typing, at four-digit resolution. Typing coverage differed by locus: A, B, C, DRB1 and DQB1 were typed in roughly 620-630 donors, DQA1 in roughly 500, DPA1 in 600 to 610, and DPB1 in around 440. Roughly 5 DR-DQ haplotypes were handled as single units for association and clustering because linkage in the cohort was strong. Among about 410 genotyped donors of the cohort, an average of roughly 230,000 unique TCR beta nucleotide sequences was sequenced per donor, of which 15% to 20% were non-productive. Results and caveats for the whole study, not just this receptor: The presence/absence analyses assumed that sequencing depth was roughly uniform across donors, and that assumption may not be true. A later analysis reported that several top co-occurrence clusters appeared linked to parvovirus B19, influenza, CMV and Epstein-Barr virus. Linkage disequilibrium might explain the correlated functional status among segregating V segments, but an unknown experimental factor could not be ruled out. The classifier was reported to diagnose cytomegalovirus status with high specificity and sensitivity in both the original and validation cohorts. A cluster of highly shared sequence variants was judged likely to represent a technical artifact of the sequencing pipeline. Broadly in line with IMGT annotations, most TCR beta V segments showed up in productive rearrangements about 87% or about 30% of the time in an earlier analysis of 587 of the donors. A later analysis associated roughly 17,000 TCR beta sequences with specific HLA alleles at a false discovery rate of 0.05. The authors suggested that the approach could potentially be extended to other disease states and immunological phenotypes. According to a later genetic analysis, donors in an Asian-associated ancestry cluster had fewer N-insertions in productive TCRs than the roughly 700-donor mean. Immune exposure information for the cohort was limited to CMV serostatus. A later analysis found that TCR association rates varied across HLA loci, with DRB1 alleles showing the most associated TCRs and HLA-C alleles the fewest. Because HLA typing was unavailable for some donors at each locus, only the typed subset was used in association tests. In the study, around 150 TCR beta chains were listed as associated with cytomegalovirus. Most TCR sequences were seen in very few donors, while some public TCRs were found in many individuals. Because the 87-base-pair reads could not distinguish some IMGT-functional V segments, including TRBV6-2 and TRBV6-3, those segments were excluded. When HLA alleles, especially DR and DQ, strongly co-occurred, TCR associations were difficult to assign to individual alleles. In a later analysis, most CMV-associated TCR beta chains were found to appear HLA-restricted, with HLA associations seemingly driven largely by CMV exposure. V-gene and J-gene trimming of TCR beta chains was associated with a missense DCLRE1C variant in a later genetic analysis, and the association was replicated in an independent cohort. Because counts were too low, roughly 17 rarely observed V segments, including chromosome 9 orphons, were left out of the earlier analysis of 587 of the donors. The cohort was sequenced for TCR beta chains only, and without alpha or paired-chain data the features that could be detected were limited. A further reported finding was that TCR beta sequences accurately predicted the HLA-A and HLA-B alleles for most subjects in the first cohort. In a later analysis, HLA-associated TCR beta chains showed more clonal expansion and lower generation probabilities than non-associated chains that were equally common. In vitro tests confirmed that a few of the cytomegalovirus-associated TCR beta chains recognize cytomegalovirus antigens.

In the germline V gene (reference sequence), CDR1 corresponds to MNHEY and CDR2 to SMNVEV. V trim: 6 bases; J trim: 4 bases; unmatched bases: 5. The CDR3 has 13 amino acids, counting the end cysteine and phenylalanine. The only DNA kept is the CDR3, 39 bases in frame from the first base. The cohort comprised under 700 healthy bone marrow donors. All cohort members were sampled while nominally healthy, although unrecorded immune exposures were likely present. The donor tested CMV seropositive, placing the donor among the 250 to 350 seropositive members of the cohort. A peripheral blood sample was provided by each donor, and peripheral blood mononuclear cells were used for TCR beta sequencing. The Qiagen DNeasy Blood Extraction Kit was used to extract genomic DNA from the blood cell samples. The library was made by the immunoSEQ multiplex PCR assay. For the multiplex PCR, a mixture combining 60 forward primers for TCR Vbeta segments and 13 reverse primers for TCR Jbeta segments was used. The CDR3 region of rearranged TCR beta genes was amplified from genomic DNA with a multiplex PCR assay. Amplified TCR beta libraries were sequenced as 87-base-pair reads on the Illumina HiSeq System. As for the original processing: Across the 700 or so repertoires, a later analysis counted roughly 84 million unique TCR beta chains, approximately 10 million of which were shared by at least two donors. Raw reads were error-corrected and collapsed into unique sequences with a nearest-neighbor algorithm that merged closely related sequences to remove PCR and sequencing errors. CDR3 sequences were aligned to IMGT reference sequences to assign V, D and J gene segments. For a sequence to be retained, a match of at least six nucleotides to both a V gene segment and a J gene segment was required. A rearrangement counted as productive if the CDR3 had no stop codons and remained in frame with V and J, and every other rearrangement counted as non-productive. Following IMGT convention, CDR3 was defined as the stretch from the second conserved V-encoded cysteine up to the conserved J-encoded phenylalanine. Sequences without an unambiguous match to a single V gene segment were excluded from the earlier analysis of a few hundred of the donors. An earlier analysis of 587 of the donors called V segments functional above 56.7% productive rearrangements and segregating when the between-donor standard deviation exceeded 5%. A statistical classification framework was built for diagnosing cytomegalovirus status from the catalog of TCR beta chain sequences. In a later analysis, V and J genes were assigned by comparing TCR nucleotide sequences against IMGT/GENE-DB human TR gene sequences. In a later analysis, CDR3 sequences and most-parsimonious VDJ recombination scenarios were assigned using the TCRdist pipeline. In a later analysis, each TCR beta chain was defined by its CDR3 amino acid sequence together with its V-gene family, and reads lacking a unique V-gene family were excluded. In a later analysis, 550 to 650 highly shared, low-generation-probability nucleotide sequences were removed to address suspected cross-contamination and a sequencing artifact. For each public chain, a later analysis derived a clonal expansion index from normalized ranks of inferred template counts within each repertoire. Generation probabilities in a later analysis came from a VDJ recombination model fitted to out-of-frame rearrangements, and those results were checked against IGoR. In a later analysis, hypergeometric tests were used to score TCR-TCR, TCR-HLA and TCR-CMV co-occurrence, with a repertoire-size bias correction applied to TCR pairs. A later analysis estimated false discovery rates by permuting HLA or CMV assignments 20 times. In a later analysis, co-occurring TCRs were grouped with DBSCAN, and TCRdist sequence similarity was added when clustering was performed within HLA-allele-positive subsets. Co-occurrence clustering excluded repertoires with fewer than 30,000 or more than 120,000 public chains, plus five with anomalous nucleotide sharing. This immuneACCESS table, as held by TCRdb, lists in-frame sequences with V and J called but not all clones. Of the missing ones, under half trace to an unresolved V gene in checked studies; the others have no known cause. Clonal size and the V and J genes are those of that table, whereas D and trimming came from the DNA. The sample table on file contains around 53,000 clones. Of the sample, roughly an eighth falls within the top ten clones.

The rearrangement combines TRBV27 with TRBJ1-2; 7 central nucleotides agree with TRBD1. The sequencing sample was made of PBMCs. The source is a man aged 18 to 29 in good health and CMV-seropositive. The encoded CDR3 is CASRAYRGYGYTF. The bases read TGTGCCAGCAGGGCTTACAGGGGCTATGGCTACACCTTC.